Shown below are 14 T cell receptor beta chains from a single sample sequenced in a study of long-term antiretroviral therapy in people with HIV. With survey level as its setting, the immunoSEQ assay was v3.0. Data came from immunoSEQ multiplex PCR; TCRdb stores just in-frame clones and leaves some out. The sample consists of approximately 25,000 clones, 75% to 85% of them appearing once. The input for sequencing was unsorted PBMCs, taken 0.5 years after starting antiretroviral therapy. The receptors shown here come from a woman in her thirties or forties with HIV.

The rearrangement joins TRBV30 to TRBJ1-4; 10 bases agree with TRBD1. V lost 3 bases, J lost 0 bases, and 1 base stayed unmatched. Germline V gives CDR1 GTSNPN, CDR2 SVGIG (reference sequence). The CDR3 length is 15 residues. In DNA form, the CDR3 reads TGTGCCTGGAGCGGACAGGGGGCAACTAATGAAAAACTGTTTTTT. Translated: CAWSGQGATNEKLFF.

The rearrangement joins TRBV7-8 to TRBJ1-1; 7 bases are a match to TRBD1. The V gene's germline CDR1 is SGHVS and CDR2 FQNEAQ. This CDR3 comprises 15 residues. With V trimmed by 3 bases and J by 1 base, 5 bases remained unmatched. In nucleotides, the CDR3 is TGTGCCAGCAGCTTTTTGACAGGGAGGAACACTGAAGCTTTCTTT. This translates into CASSFLTGRNTEAFF. Looking up the rest from reference TRBV7-8 and TRBJ1-1 gives the full variable domain: GAGVSQSPRYKVAKRGQDVALRCDPISGHVSLFWYQQALGQGPEFLTYFQNEAQLDKSGLPSDRFFAERPEGSVSTLKIQRTQQEDSAVYLCASSFLTGRNTEAFFGQGTRLTVV.

The chain's CDR3 is CASNHRDSNTEAFF. CDR3 in DNA: TGTGCCAGCAACCACCGGGACTCGAACACTGAAGCTTTCTTT. The chain links TRBV7-9 to TRBJ1-1; a possible D gene is TRBD1 (5 bases). The CDR3 has 14 amino acids. Deletions cut 7 bases from V and 1 base from J, with 13 bases between. Germline V gene data show CDR1 as SEHNR and CDR2 as FQNEAQ (reference sequence).

The chain is built from TRBV7-3 and TRBJ1-2, with 9 nucleotides matching TRBD1. CDR3 size: 17 residues. The junction had 14 bases not matched to a gene; V was cut back by 3 bases and J by 6 bases. Germline V lookup: CDR1 SGHTA, CDR2 FQGTGA. The CDR3 DNA follows: TGTGCCAGCAGCTTGAATTATCCGGGACAGGGTACTCATGGCTACACCTTC. It is translated as CASSLNYPGQGTHGYTF.

V gene TRBV2 combines with J gene TRBJ2-7; D is uncertain. The V and J ends lost 4 bases and 0 bases respectively, with 10 bases between them. The CDR3 is 14 residues long. Looked up from germline, CDR1 is SNHLY and CDR2 is FYNNEI. In DNA, the CDR3 is TGTGCCAGCAGTGTTGCTAGGGCCTCCTACGAGCAGTACTTC. Protein: CASSVARASYEQYF.

V is TRBV27 and J is TRBJ2-1; 8 nucleotides agree with TRBD1. V gave up 5 bases and J gave up 6 bases; unmatched junction bases: 9. Germline CDR1 MNHEY, CDR2 SMNVEV (reference sequence). This CDR3 has 15 amino acids. The CDR3 DNA reads TGTGCCAGCAGTCCCCGACAGGGGAATGGCAATGAGCAGTTCTTC. The encoded protein is CASSPRQGNGNEQFF.

The gene calls are TRBV29-1 and TRBJ2-7; D not certain. CDR3 length equals 11 residues. V was shortened by 6 bases and J by 4 bases, with 10 bases between the two germline ends. Germline V gene sequence: CDR1 SQVTM, CDR2 ANQGSEA. CDR3 amino acids: CSVATAYEQYF. CDR3 DNA sequence: TGCAGCGTGGCCACTGCTTACGAGCAGTACTTC.

The chain carries TRBV6-5 and TRBJ2-7, with D unclear. The CDR3 runs to 16 residues. Germline loops: CDR1 MNHEY, CDR2 SVGAGI. Trimming removed 0 bases from V and 2 bases from J, with 14 bases in between. CDR3 loop: CASSYSRSGGTYEQYF. CDR3 nucleotides: TGTGCCAGCAGTTACTCGAGGTCAGGCGGAACCTACGAGCAGTACTTC.

V usage is TRBV11-3 and J usage is TRBJ2-3, with D maybe TRBD2 (5 bases). The CDR3 length is 13 residues. Germline V gives CDR1 SGHNT, CDR2 YENEEA. The V end was cut by 2 bases, the J end by 2 bases, with 5 bases between. The CDR3 spells CASSLRDTDTQYF. The CDR3 DNA follows: TGTGCCAGCAGCTTACGGGACACAGATACGCAGTATTTT.

V and J are TRBV21-1 and TRBJ1-2. TRBV21-1 is marked as a pseudogene. This CDR3 comprises 13 residues. Here the CDR3 reads CASSKSSNYGYTF. The CDR3 DNA reads TGTGCCAGCAGCAAAAGCAGCAACTATGGCTACACCTTC.

This clone was observed a few times. The genes are TRBV5-4 and TRBJ2-7; possibly TRBD2 for D (6 bases). The CDR3 is made up of 15 amino acids. V was shortened by 4 bases and J by 3 bases, with 17 bases between the two germline ends. Germline V gene data show CDR1 as SGHNT and CDR2 as YYREEE (reference sequence). The CDR3, as DNA: TGTGCCAGCAGCCCTGTGGCGCGGGGAGGCTACGAGCAGTACTTC. Translation gives CASSPVARGGYEQYF. Together with reference TRBV5-4 and TRBJ2-7, the CDR3 gives the full variable domain: ETGVTQSPTHLIKTRGQQVTLRCSSQSGHNTVSWYQQALGQGPQFIFQYYREEENGRGNFPPRFSGLQFPNYSSELNVNALELDDSALYLCASSPVARGGYEQYFGPGTRLTVT.

This clone was recorded a few times. V usage is TRBV5-6 and J usage is TRBJ2-7; either TRBD1 or TRBD2 may fit D (5 bases each). V was shortened by 0 bases and J by 6 bases, with 7 bases between the two germline ends. Germline V gene sequence: CDR1 SGHDT, CDR2 YYEEEE. This CDR3 has 12 amino acids. The CDR3 DNA reads as TGTGCCAGCAGCTTGGCTGGGGGCGAGCAGTACTTC. It is translated as CASSLAGGEQYF.

This clone appeared a few times. The genes are TRBV7-8 and TRBJ2-7, with D perhaps assigned TRBD1 or TRBD2 (5 bases each). CDR1 and CDR2 (germline): SGHVS, FQNEAQ. There are 16 residues in the CDR3. With 5 bases removed from V and 0 bases from J, the gap between germline ends came to 17 bases. The CDR3: CASSRNSGQLSYEQYF. For the CDR3, the DNA is TGTGCCAGCAGCCGCAACTCGGGGCAACTCTCCTACGAGCAGTACTTC.

Only one count was recorded for this clone. This rearrangement joins TRBV11-3 to TRBJ2-1; D possibly matches TRBD1 or TRBD2 (5 bases each). The germline V gene encodes CDR1 SGHNT and CDR2 YENEEA. Deletions cut 3 bases from V and 10 bases from J, with 13 bases between. This CDR3 comprises 13 residues. CDR3 in amino acids: CASSFGASTEQFF. The CDR3 nucleotides are TGTGCCAGCAGCTTCGGGGCTAGCACGGAGCAGTTCTTC.